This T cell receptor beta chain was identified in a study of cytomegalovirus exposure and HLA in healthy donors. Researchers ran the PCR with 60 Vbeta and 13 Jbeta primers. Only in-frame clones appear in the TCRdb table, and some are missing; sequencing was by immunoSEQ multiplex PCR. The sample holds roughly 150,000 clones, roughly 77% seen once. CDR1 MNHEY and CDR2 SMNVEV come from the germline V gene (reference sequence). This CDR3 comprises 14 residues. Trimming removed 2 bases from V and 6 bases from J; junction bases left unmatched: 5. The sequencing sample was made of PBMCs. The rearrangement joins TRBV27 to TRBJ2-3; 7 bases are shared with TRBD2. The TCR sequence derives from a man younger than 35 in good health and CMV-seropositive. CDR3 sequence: CASSLEAGRDTQYF. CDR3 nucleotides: TGTGCCAGCAGTTTAGAAGCGGGAAGGGATACGCAGTATTTT.